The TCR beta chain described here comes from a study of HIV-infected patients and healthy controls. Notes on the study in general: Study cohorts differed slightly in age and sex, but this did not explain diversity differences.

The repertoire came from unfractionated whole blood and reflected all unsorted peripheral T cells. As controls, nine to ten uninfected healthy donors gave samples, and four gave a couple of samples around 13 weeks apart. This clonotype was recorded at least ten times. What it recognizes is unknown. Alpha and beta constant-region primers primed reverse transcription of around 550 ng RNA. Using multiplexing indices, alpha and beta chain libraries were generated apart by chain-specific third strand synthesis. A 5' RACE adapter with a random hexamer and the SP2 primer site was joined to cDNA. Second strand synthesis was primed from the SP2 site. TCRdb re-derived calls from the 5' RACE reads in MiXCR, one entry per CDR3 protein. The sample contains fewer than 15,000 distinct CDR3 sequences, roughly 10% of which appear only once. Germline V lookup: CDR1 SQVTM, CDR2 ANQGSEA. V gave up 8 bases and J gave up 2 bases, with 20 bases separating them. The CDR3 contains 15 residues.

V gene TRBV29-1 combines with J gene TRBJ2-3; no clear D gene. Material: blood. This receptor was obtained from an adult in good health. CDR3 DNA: TGCAGCTCACAAGGCGGCGCCACCCCCACAGATACGCAGTATTTT. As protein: CSSQGGATPTDTQYF.